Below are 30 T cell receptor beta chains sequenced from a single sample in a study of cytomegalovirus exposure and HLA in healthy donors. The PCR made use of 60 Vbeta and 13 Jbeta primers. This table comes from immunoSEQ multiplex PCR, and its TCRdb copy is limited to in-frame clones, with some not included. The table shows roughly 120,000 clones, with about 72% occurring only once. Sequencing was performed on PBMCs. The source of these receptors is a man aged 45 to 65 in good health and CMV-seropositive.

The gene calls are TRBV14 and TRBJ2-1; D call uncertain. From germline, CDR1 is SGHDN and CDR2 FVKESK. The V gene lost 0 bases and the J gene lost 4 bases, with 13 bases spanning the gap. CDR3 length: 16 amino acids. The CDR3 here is CASSQEKRRRYNEQFF. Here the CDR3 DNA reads TGTGCCAGCAGCCAAGAAAAGAGGCGGCGGTACAATGAGCAGTTCTTC.

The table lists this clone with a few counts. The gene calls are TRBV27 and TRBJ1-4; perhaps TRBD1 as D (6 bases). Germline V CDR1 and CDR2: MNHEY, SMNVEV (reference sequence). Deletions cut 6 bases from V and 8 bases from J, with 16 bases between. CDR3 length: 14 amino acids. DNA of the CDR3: TGTGCCAGCAGATTACAGGGCGTGGGCGAAAAACTGTTTTTT. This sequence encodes CASRLQGVGEKLFF. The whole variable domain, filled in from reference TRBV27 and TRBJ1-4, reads EAQVTQNPRYLITVTGKKLTVTCSQNMNHEYMSWYRQDPGLGLRQIYYSMNVEVTDKGDVPEGYKVSRKEKRNFPLILESPSPNQTSLYFCASRLQGVGEKLFFGSGTQLSVL.

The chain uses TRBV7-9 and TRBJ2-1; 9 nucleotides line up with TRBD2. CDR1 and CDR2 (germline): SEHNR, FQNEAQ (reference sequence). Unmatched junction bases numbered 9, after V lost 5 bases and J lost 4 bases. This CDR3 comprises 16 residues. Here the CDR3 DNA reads TGTGCCAGCAGCCCCCCCGGGCTAGCGGGGTACAATGAGCAGTTCTTC. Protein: CASSPPGLAGYNEQFF.

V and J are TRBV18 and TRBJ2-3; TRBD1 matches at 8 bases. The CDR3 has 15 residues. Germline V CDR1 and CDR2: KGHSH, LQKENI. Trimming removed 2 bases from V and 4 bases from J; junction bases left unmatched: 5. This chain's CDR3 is CASSPLDRGADTQYF. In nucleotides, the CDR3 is TGTGCCAGCTCACCATTAGACAGGGGCGCAGATACGCAGTATTTT.

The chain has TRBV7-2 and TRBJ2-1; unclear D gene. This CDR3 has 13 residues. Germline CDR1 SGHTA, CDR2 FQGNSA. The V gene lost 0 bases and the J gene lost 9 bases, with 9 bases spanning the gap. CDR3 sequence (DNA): TGTGCCAGCAGCTTAGCGGTAGCCGGTGAGCAGTTCTTC. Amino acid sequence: CASSLAVAGEQFF. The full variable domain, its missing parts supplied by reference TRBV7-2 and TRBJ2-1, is GAGVSQSPSNKVTEKGKDVELRCDPISGHTALYWYRQSLGQGLEFLIYFQGNSAPDKSGLPSDRFSAERTGGSVSTLTIQRTQQEDSAVYLCASSLAVAGEQFFGPGTRLTVL.

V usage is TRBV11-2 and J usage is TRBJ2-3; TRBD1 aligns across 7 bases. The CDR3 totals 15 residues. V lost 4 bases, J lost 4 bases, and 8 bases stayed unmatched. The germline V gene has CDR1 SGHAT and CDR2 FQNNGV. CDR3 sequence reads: CASSSQWTGSDTQYF. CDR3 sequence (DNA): TGTGCCAGCAGCTCCCAATGGACAGGATCAGATACGCAGTATTTT. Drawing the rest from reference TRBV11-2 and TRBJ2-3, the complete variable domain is EAGVAQSPRYKIIEKRQSVAFWCNPISGHATLYWYQQILGQGPKLLIQFQNNGVVDDSQLPKDRFSAERLKGVDSTLKIQPAKLEDSAVYLCASSSQWTGSDTQYFGPGTRLTVL.

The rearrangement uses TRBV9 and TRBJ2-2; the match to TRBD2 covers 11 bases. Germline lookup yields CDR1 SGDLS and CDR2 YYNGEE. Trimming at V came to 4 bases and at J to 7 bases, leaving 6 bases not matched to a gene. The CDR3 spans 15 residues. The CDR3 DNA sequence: TGTGCCAGCAGCTTGACTAGCGGGGTTTTCGGGGAGCTGTTTTTT. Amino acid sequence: CASSLTSGVFGELFF.

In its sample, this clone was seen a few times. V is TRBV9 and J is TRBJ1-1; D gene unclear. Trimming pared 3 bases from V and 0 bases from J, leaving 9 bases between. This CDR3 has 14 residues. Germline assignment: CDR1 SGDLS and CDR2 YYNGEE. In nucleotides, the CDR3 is TGTGCCAGCAGCGAGAATCGGGTGAACACTGAAGCTTTCTTT. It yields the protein CASSENRVNTEAFF.

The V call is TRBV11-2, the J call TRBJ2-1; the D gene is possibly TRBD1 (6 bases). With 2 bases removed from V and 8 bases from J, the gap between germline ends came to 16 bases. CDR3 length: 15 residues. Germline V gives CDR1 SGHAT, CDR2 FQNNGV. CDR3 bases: TGTGCCAGCAGCTTACTACAGGGTAAGGACCATGAGCAGTTCTTC. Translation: CASSLLQGKDHEQFF.

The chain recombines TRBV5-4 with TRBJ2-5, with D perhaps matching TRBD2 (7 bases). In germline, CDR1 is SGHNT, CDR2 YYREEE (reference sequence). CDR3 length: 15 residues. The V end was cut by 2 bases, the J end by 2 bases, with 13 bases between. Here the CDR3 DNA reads TGTGCCAGCAGCTTTAGGGGGGGAACGCAAGAGACCCAGTACTTC. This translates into CASSFRGGTQETQYF.

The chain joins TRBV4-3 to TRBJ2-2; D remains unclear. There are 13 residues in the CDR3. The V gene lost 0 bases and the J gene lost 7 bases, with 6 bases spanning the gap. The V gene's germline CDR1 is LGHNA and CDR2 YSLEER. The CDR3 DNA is TGCGCCAGCAGCCAAGATCGTCTCGGGGAGCTGTTTTTT. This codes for CASSQDRLGELFF.

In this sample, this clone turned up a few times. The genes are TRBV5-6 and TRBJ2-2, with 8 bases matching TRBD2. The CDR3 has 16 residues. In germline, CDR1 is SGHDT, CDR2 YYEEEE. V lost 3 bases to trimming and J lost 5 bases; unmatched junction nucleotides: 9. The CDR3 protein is CASSWATSEGTGELFF. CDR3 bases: TGTGCCAGCAGCTGGGCGACTAGCGAGGGTACCGGGGAGCTGTTTTTT.

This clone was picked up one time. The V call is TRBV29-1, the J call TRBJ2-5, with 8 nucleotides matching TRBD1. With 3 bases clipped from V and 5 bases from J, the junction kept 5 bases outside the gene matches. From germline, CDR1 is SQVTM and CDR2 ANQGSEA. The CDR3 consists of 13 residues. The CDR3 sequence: CSVDSGGGETQYF. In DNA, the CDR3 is TGCAGCGTTGACTCAGGGGGCGGGGAGACCCAGTACTTC.

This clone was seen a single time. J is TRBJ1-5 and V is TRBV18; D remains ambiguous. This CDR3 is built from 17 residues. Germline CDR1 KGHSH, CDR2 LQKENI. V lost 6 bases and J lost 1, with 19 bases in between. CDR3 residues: CASSNRAATLSNQPQHF. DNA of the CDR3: TGTGCCAGCTCCAACCGCGCCGCGACTCTAAGCAATCAGCCCCAGCATTTT.

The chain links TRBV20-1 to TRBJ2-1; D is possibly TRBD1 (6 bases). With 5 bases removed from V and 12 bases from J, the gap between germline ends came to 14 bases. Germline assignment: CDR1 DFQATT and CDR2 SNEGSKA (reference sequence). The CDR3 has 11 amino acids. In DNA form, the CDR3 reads TGCAGTGCTGGCGGACAGACCTGGCAGTTCTTC. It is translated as CSAGGQTWQFF.

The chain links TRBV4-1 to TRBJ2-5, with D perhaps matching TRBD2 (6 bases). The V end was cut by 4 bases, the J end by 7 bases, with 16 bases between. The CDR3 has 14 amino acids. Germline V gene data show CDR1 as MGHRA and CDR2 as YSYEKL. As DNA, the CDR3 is TGCGCCAGCAGCCTTACCGGGACTGCGGGGACCCAGTACTTC. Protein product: CASSLTGTAGTQYF.

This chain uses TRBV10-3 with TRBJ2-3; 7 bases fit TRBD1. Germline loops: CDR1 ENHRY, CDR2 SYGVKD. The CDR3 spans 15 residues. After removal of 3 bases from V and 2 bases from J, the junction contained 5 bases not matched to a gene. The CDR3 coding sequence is TGTGCCATCAGTGAAGGCCAGGGGGACACAGATACGCAGTATTTT. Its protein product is CAISEGQGDTDTQYF.

The CDR3 sequence is CTSSHYGTSGWETQYF. In DNA, the CDR3 is TGCACCAGCAGCCACTATGGGACTAGCGGTTGGGAGACCCAGTACTTC. The V call is TRBV1, the J call TRBJ2-5; the table assigns TRBD2, which was not confirmed against the DNA. TRBV1 is marked as a pseudogene. The CDR3 consists of 16 residues.

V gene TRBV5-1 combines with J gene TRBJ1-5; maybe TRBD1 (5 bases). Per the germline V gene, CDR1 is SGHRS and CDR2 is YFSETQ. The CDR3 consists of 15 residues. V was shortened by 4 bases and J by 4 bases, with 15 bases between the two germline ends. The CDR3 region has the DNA TGCGCCAGCAGCCTGGGGCAGGGAGGGAATCAGCCCCAGCATTTT. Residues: CASSLGQGGNQPQHF.

The CDR3 DNA sequence: TGTGCCAGCTCACCACAAGGTCCGGGGGACTATGGCTACACCTTC. Translating gives CASSPQGPGDYGYTF. The genes are TRBV18 and TRBJ1-2; perhaps TRBD1 as D (5 bases). The CDR3 is 15 amino acids. The V and J ends lost 1 base and 3 bases respectively, with 12 bases between them. Germline V CDR1 and CDR2: KGHSH, LQKENI.

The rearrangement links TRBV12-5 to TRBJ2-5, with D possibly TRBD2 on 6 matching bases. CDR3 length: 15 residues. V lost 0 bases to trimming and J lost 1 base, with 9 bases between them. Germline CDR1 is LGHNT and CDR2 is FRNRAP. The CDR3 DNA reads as TGTGCTAGTGGTTTGGTTATGGGGGGCCAAGAGACCCAGTACTTC. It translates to CASGLVMGGQETQYF.

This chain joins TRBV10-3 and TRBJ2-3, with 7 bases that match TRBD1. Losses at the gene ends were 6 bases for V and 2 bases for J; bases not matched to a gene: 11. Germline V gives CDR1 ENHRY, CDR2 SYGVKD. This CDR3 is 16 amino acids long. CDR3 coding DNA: TGTGCCATCAGGGATACGACAGGGACACTCACAGATACGCAGTATTTT. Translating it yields CAIRDTTGTLTDTQYF.

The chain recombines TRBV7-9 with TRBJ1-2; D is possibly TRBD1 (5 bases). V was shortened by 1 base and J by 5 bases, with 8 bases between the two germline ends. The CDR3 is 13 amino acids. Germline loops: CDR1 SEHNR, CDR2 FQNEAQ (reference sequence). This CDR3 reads CASSLDRGYGYTF. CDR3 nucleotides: TGTGCCAGCAGCTTAGACCGGGGGTATGGCTACACCTTC.

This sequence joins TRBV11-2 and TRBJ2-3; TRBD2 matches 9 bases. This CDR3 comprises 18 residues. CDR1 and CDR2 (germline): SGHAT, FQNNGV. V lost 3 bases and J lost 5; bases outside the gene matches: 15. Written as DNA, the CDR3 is TGTGCCAGCAGCTTGACCGTGAGGGGCGGGAGGGCCGTAGATACGCAGTATTTT. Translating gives CASSLTVRGGRAVDTQYF.

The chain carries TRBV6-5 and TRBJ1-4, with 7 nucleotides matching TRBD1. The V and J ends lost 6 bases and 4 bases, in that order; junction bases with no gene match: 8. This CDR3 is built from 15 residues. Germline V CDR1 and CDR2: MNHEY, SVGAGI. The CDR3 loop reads CASSPRTGDNEKLFF. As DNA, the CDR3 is TGTGCCAGCAGCCCCCGGACAGGAGATAATGAAAAACTGTTTTTT.

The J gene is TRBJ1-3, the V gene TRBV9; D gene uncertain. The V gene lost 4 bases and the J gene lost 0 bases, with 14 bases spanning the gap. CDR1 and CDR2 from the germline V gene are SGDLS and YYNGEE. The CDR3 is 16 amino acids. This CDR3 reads CASSPEGLASGNTIYF. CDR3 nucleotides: TGTGCCAGCAGCCCCGAGGGCCTGGCCTCTGGAAACACCATATATTTT.

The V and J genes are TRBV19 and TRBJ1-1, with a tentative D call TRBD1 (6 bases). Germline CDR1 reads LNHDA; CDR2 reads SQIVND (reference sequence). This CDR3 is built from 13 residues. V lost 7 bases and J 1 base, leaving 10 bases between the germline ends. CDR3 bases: TGTGCCAGTAAAACAGGGCGGAACACTGAAGCTTTCTTT. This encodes CASKTGRNTEAFF.

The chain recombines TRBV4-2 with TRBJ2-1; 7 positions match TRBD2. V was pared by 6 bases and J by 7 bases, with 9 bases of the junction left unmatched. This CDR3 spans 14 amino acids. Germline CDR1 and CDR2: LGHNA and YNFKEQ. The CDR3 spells CASRGGYIGNEQFF. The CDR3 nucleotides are TGTGCCAGCAGGGGGGGGTATATAGGTAATGAGCAGTTCTTC.

The CDR3 protein is CASSQESVRDRGYYNEQFF. CDR3 bases: TGCGCCAGCAGCCAAGAGTCGGTTAGGGACAGGGGGTACTACAATGAGCAGTTCTTC. This chain connects TRBV4-3 to TRBJ2-1, with TRBD1 matching over 11 bases. CDR1 and CDR2 from the germline V gene are LGHNA and YSLEER. This CDR3 comprises 19 residues. Trimming at V came to 0 bases and at J to 3 bases, leaving 10 bases not matched to a gene.

CDR3 sequence reads: CSYGSADTQYF. Here the CDR3 DNA reads TGCAGTTACGGTAGCGCAGATACGCAGTATTTT. This chain joins TRBV20-1 and TRBJ2-3; TRBD2 is a possible D gene (5 bases). With 8 bases removed from V and 4 bases from J, the gap between germline ends came to 10 bases. Germline V CDR1 and CDR2: DFQATT, SNEGSKA (reference sequence). The CDR3 length is 11 residues.